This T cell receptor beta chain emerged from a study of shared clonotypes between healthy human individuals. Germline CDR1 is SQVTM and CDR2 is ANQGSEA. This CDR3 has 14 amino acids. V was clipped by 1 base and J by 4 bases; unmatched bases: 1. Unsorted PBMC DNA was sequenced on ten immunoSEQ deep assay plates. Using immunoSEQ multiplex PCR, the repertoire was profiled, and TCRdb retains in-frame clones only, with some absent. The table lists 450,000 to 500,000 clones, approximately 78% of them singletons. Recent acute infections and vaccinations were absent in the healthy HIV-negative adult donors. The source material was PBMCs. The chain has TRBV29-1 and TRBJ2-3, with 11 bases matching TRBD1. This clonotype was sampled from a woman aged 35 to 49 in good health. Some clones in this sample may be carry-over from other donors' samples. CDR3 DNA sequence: TGCAGCGTTGAAGGGACAGGGGGCGCAGATACGCAGTATTTT. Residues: CSVEGTGGADTQYF.